This T cell receptor beta chain was found in a study of shared clonotypes between healthy human individuals. CD45RO negativity and positive selection for CCR7 defined naive CD8 cells, a population that excluded terminally differentiated effector memory CD45RA+ cells. The repertoire was sequenced with immunoSEQ multiplex PCR; TCRdb's copy has only in-frame clones and lacks some. This sample has some 2,100,000 clones, with approximately 94% found just once. The CDR3 is 12 amino acids. Per germline, CDR1 SQVTM and CDR2 ANQGSEA. Deletions cut 6 bases from V and 2 bases from J, with 11 bases between. Sequencing used naive CD8+ T cells from PBMCs. The rearrangement uses TRBV29-1 and TRBJ2-7; TRBD1 might be the D (5 bases). The sequence was collected from a man between 18 and 29 years old in good health. Some clones in this sample may be carry-over from other donors' samples. CDR3 DNA: TGCAGCGTCCTAGGGGTGACCTACGAGCAGTACTTC. Protein sequence: CSVLGVTYEQYF.